The 7 T cell receptor beta chains given below trace back to one sample, sequenced in a study of neurological immune-mediated disorders. TCRdb passed the 5' RACE reads through MiXCR, listing each CDR3 protein once. The data contain about 52,000 distinct CDR3 sequences, about 3.8% of them seen just once; the ten biggest clones take up over 5.5%. Sequencing input: PBMCs. The receptors stem from a man aged 60 to 75 with multiple sclerosis.

In this sample, this clonotype turned up many times. The chain couples TRBV7-2 to TRBJ1-1; D gene unclear. The CDR3 length is 12 residues. Trimming removed 2 bases from V and 6 bases from J, with 7 bases in between. CDR1 and CDR2 (germline): SGHTA, FQGNSA. The CDR3 reads CASSLYRPEAFF. As DNA, the CDR3 is TGTGCCAGCAGCTTATACCGCCCTGAAGCTTTCTTT.

This clonotype was observed many times. The chain combines TRBV20-1 with TRBJ2-3; 7 bases map to TRBD2. V gave up 8 bases and J gave up 1 base; unmatched junction bases: 3. The CDR3 totals 12 residues. The germline gives CDR1 DFQATT, CDR2 SNEGSKA (reference sequence). CDR3 in DNA: TGCAGTAGGGCGGGGGGCACAGATACGCAGTATTTT. Translation gives CSRAGGTDTQYF.

The V gene is TRBV20-1, the J gene TRBJ2-3; D gene unclear. V shed 3 bases and J shed 6 bases, with 13 bases lying between them. The CDR3 has 13 residues. Germline V lookup: CDR1 DFQATT, CDR2 SNEGSKA (reference sequence). CDR3: CSASRFSSDTQYF. The CDR3 DNA is TGCAGTGCTAGCCGCTTCAGCAGCGATACGCAGTATTTT.

The table lists this clonotype with many counts. The chain uses TRBV5-6 and TRBJ2-6, with D unclear. Germline V gene sequence: CDR1 SGHDT, CDR2 YYEEEE. The CDR3 has 16 residues. The V end lost 4 bases, the J end lost 3 bases, and 14 bases lay between the germline ends. CDR3 region: CASSADGLGGANVLTF. DNA of the CDR3: TGTGCCAGCAGCGCGGACGGTCTCGGTGGGGCCAACGTCCTGACTTTC. Complete variable domain (other parts from reference TRBV5-6 and TRBJ2-6): DAGVTQSPTHLIKTRGQQVTLRCSPKSGHDTVSWYQQALGQGPQFIFQYYEEEERQRGNFPDRFSGHQFPNYSSELNVNALLLGDSALYLCASSADGLGGANVLTFGAGSRLTVL.

The V and J genes are TRBV20-1 and TRBJ1-4; 7 nucleotides match TRBD1. Germline CDR1 and CDR2: DFQATT and SNEGSKA (reference sequence). The J segment lost 4 bases and the V segment lost 7 bases, leaving 6 bases of the junction unmatched. The CDR3 sequence is 13 residues long. The CDR3: CSGAGTDNEKLFF. The CDR3 DNA follows: TGCAGTGGCGCCGGGACAGATAATGAAAAACTGTTTTTT.

This clonotype was seen ten or more times. V usage is TRBV3-1 and J usage is TRBJ2-3; D might be TRBD1 (5 bases). This CDR3 spans 15 amino acids. The V and J ends lost 4 bases and 0 bases respectively, with 11 bases between them. CDR1 and CDR2 (germline): LGHDT, YNNKEL (reference sequence). The CDR3, as DNA: TGTGCCAGCAGCCTCCTTGGGGCTAGCACAGATACGCAGTATTTT. This gives the protein CASSLLGASTDTQYF.

At least ten counts were recorded for this clonotype. The gene calls are TRBV5-1 and TRBJ2-1; D not certain. CDR1 is SGHRS, CDR2 YFSETQ, per germline. Trimming pared 7 bases from V and 4 bases from J, leaving 15 bases between. This CDR3 has 14 residues. CDR3 nucleotide sequence: TGCGCCAGCCAAATGGTAAGCGCTTACAATGAGCAGTTCTTC. This encodes CASQMVSAYNEQFF. Together with reference TRBV5-1 and TRBJ2-1, the CDR3 gives the full variable domain: KAGVTQTPRYLIKTRGQQVTLSCSPISGHRSVSWYQQTPGQGLQFLFEYFSETQRNKGNFPGRFSGRQFSNSRSEMNVSTLELGDSALYLCASQMVSAYNEQFFGPGTRLTVL.